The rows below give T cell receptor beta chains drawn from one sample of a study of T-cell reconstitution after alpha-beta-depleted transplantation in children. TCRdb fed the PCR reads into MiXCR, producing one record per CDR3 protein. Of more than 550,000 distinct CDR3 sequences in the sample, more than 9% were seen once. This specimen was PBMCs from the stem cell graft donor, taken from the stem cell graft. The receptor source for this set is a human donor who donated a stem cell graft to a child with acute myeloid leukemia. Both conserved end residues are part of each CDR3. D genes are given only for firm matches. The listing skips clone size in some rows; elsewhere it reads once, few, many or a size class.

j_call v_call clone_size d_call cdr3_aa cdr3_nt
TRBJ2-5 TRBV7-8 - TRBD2 CASSLEAGELGTQYF TGTGCCAGCAGCTTAGAAGCGGGAGAACTCGGGACCCAGTACTTC
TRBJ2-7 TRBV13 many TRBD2 CASSLGSGAYYEQYF TGTGCCAGCAGCTTAGGTAGCGGGGCCTACTACGAGCAGTACTTC
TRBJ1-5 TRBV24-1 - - CATSDSLQGQPQHF TGTGCCACCAGTGATTCCTTACAGGGACAGCCCCAGCATTTT
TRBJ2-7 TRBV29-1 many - CSVVLFPTAYEQYF TGCAGCGTTGTCCTCTTCCCCACAGCCTACGAGCAGTACTTC
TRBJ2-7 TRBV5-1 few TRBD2 CASSRSGTSSSYEQYF TGCGCCAGCAGCCGTTCCGGGACTAGTTCCTCCTACGAGCAGTACTTC
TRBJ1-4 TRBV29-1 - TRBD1 CTVWDRGEKLFF TGCACCGTGTGGGACAGGGGGGAAAAACTGTTTTTT
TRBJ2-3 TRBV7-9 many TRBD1 CASSSQGDAQYF TGTGCCAGCAGCTCCCAGGGGGACGCGCAGTATTTT
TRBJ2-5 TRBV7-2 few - CASSLNSRRQGKETQYF TGTGCCAGCAGCTTAAATAGTCGGCGCCAGGGCAAGGAGACCCAGTACTTC
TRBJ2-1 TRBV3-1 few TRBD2 CASTLTSGRATYNEQFF TGTGCCAGCACCCTGACTAGCGGGAGGGCCACCTACAATGAGCAGTTCTTC
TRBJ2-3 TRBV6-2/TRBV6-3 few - CASSYVREPADTQYF TGTGCCAGCAGTTACGTCCGGGAGCCCGCAGATACGCAGTATTTT
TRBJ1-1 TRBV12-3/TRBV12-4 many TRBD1 CASTRRTGMNTEAFF TGTGCCAGCACCAGAAGGACAGGTATGAACACTGAAGCTTTCTTT
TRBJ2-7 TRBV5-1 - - CASSLGGPWEQYF TGCGCCAGCAGCTTGGGGGGACCGTGGGAGCAGTACTTC
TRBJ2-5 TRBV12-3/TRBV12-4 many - CASSLSGDAETQYF TGTGCCAGCAGTTTGTCAGGGGATGCGGAGACCCAGTACTTC
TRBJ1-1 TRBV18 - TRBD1 CASSLTGEMVGRRGNTEAFF TGTGCCAGCTCATTAACAGGGGAAATGGTAGGCCGGCGGGGGAACACTGAAGCTTTCTTT
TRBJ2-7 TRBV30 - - CAWTFYDSYEQYF TGTGCCTGGACTTTCTATGATTCCTACGAGCAGTACTTC
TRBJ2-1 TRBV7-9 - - CASSQGTYDEQFF TGTGCCAGCAGCCAAGGGACCTACGATGAGCAGTTCTTC